These T cell receptor beta chains were read from a single sample in a study of T cell responses to AZD1222 COVID-19 vaccine. Libraries were prepared by immunoSEQ multiplex PCR; TCRdb keeps only in-frame clonotypes and omits some of them. The profile shows around 220,000 clones, around 94% of them singletons. This specimen consisted of peripheral blood, obtained 28 days after the second dose of the MenACWY control vaccine. These receptors were obtained from an adult who received the MenACWY meningococcal vaccine as a control. The CDR3 runs from the conserved cysteine through the conserved F or W. Each record gives: D gene, J gene, V gene, CDR3 DNA, CDR3 protein. The D gene is left open where the match is weak.

d_call: .; j_call: TRBJ1-2; v_call: TRBV18; cdr3_nt: TGTGCCAGCTCACCCTCCCGACAGTTTTATGGCTACACCTTC; cdr3_aa: CASSPSRQFYGYTF
d_call: .; j_call: TRBJ1-4; v_call: TRBV7-9; cdr3_nt: TGTGCCAGCAGCTTAGGGAGGCTGAACAATGAAAAACTGTTTTTT; cdr3_aa: CASSLGRLNNEKLFF
d_call: .; j_call: TRBJ1-2; v_call: TRBV29-1; cdr3_nt: TGCAGCGTTGCGCTGGCAGGGAAGTATGGCTACACCTTC; cdr3_aa: CSVALAGKYGYTF
d_call: TRBD1; j_call: TRBJ1-2; v_call: TRBV4-3; cdr3_nt: TGCGCCAGCAGCCAAGGGGGACAGGGACTTGCTAACTATGGCTACACCTTC; cdr3_aa: CASSQGGQGLANYGYTF
d_call: .; j_call: TRBJ1-2; v_call: TRBV3-1/TRBV3-2; cdr3_nt: TGTGCCAGCAGCCAAACTCAGAACTACTATGGCTACACCTTC; cdr3_aa: CASSQTQNYYGYTF
d_call: TRBD1; j_call: TRBJ1-5; v_call: TRBV9; cdr3_nt: TGTGCCAGCAGCGAGGGGACAGGGGTGGGCAATCAGCCCCAGCATTTT; cdr3_aa: CASSEGTGVGNQPQHF
d_call: .; j_call: TRBJ2-1; v_call: TRBV7-8; cdr3_nt: TGTGCCAGCCTCGAGGGGGCTAGCGGGTATGAGCAGTTCTTC; cdr3_aa: CASLEGASGYEQFF
d_call: .; j_call: TRBJ1-1; v_call: TRBV19; cdr3_nt: TGTGCCAGTAGACCCGACGGGGCCCTAAACACTGAAGCTTTCTTT; cdr3_aa: CASRPDGALNTEAFF
d_call: .; j_call: TRBJ2-3; v_call: TRBV5-1; cdr3_nt: TGCGCCAGCAGCTTGAAGGACAGCTATACAGATACGCAGTATTTT; cdr3_aa: CASSLKDSYTDTQYF
d_call: TRBD1; j_call: TRBJ2-1; v_call: TRBV6-5; cdr3_nt: TGTGCCAGCGCGGGGACAGGGGGGATTGATGAGCAGTTCTTC; cdr3_aa: CASAGTGGIDEQFF